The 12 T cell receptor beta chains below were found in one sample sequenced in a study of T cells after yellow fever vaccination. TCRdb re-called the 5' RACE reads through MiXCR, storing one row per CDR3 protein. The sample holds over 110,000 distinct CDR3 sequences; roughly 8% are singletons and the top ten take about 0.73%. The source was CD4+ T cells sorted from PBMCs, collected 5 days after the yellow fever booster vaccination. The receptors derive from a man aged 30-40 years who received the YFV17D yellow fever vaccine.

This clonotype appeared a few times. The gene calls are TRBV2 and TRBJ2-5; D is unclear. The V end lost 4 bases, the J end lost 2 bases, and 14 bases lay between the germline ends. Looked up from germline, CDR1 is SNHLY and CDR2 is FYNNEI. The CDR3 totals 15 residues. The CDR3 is CASSGAAVPQETQYF. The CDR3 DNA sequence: TGTGCCAGCAGTGGGGCAGCAGTACCACAAGAGACCCAGTACTTC.

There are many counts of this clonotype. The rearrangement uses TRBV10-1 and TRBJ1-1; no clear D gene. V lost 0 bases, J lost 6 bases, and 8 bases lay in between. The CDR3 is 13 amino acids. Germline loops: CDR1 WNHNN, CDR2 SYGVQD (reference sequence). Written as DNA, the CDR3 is TGCGCCAGCAGTGAGTCAGGGATCCCTGAAGCTTTCTTT. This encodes CASSESGIPEAFF.

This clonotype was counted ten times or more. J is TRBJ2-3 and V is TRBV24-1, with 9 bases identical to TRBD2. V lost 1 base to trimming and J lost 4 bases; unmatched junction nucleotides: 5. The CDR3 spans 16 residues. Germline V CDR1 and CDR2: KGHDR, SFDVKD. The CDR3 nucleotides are TGTGCCACCAGTGATTTCGCGGGAGGGCCGTCAGATACGCAGTATTTT. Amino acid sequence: CATSDFAGGPSDTQYF.

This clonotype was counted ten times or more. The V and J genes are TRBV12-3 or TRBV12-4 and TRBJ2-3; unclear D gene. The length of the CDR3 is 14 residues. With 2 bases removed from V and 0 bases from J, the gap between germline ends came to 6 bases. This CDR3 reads CASSLSYSTDTQYF. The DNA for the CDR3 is TGTGCCAGCAGTTTATCTTATAGCACAGATACGCAGTATTTT.

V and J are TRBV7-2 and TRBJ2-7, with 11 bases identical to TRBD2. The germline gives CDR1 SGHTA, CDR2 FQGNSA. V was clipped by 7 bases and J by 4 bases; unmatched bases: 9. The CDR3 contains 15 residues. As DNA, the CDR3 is TGTGCCAGCACCTCGCTTAGCGGGGGGGAATACGAGCAGTACTTC. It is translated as CASTSLSGGEYEQYF.

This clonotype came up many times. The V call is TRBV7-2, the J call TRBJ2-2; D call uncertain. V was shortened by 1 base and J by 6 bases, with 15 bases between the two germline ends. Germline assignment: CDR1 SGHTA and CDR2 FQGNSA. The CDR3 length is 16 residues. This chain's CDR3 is CASSLGTPSIAGELFF. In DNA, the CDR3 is TGTGCCAGCAGCTTAGGTACCCCGAGTATTGCCGGGGAGCTGTTTTTT.

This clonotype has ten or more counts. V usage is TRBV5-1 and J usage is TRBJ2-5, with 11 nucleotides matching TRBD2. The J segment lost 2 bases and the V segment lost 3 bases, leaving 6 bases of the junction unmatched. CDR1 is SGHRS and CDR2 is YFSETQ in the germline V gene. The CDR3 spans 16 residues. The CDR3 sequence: CASSYSGTSGQETQYF. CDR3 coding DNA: TGCGCCAGCAGCTACTCCGGGACTAGCGGACAAGAGACCCAGTACTTC.

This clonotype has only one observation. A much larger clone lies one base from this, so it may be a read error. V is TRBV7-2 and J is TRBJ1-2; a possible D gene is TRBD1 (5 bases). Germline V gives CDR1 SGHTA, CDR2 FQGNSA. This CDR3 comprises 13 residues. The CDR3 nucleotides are TGTGACAGCAGCCAGGGTAGGGAGTATGGCTACACCTTC. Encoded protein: CDSSQGREYGYTF. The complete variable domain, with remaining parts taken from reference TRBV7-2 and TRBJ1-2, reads GAGVSQSPSNKVTEKGKDVELRCDPISGHTALYWYRQSLGQGLEFLIYFQGNSAPDKSGLPSDRFSAERTGGSVSTLTIQRTQQEDSAVYLCDSSQGREYGYTFGSGTRLTVV.

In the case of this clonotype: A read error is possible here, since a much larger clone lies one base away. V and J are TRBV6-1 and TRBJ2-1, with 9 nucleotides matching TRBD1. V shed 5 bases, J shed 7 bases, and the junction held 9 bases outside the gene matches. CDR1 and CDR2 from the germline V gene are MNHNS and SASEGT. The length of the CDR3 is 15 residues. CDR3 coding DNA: TGTGCCAGCAGTCAGGGACAGGGATCTTTAAATGAGCAGTTCTTC. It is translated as CASSQGQGSLNEQFF.

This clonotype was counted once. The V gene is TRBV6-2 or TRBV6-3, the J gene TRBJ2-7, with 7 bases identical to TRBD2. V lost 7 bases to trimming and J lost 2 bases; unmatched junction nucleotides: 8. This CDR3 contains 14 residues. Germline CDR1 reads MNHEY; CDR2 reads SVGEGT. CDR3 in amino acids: CASTKGGSPYEQYF. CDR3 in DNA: TGTGCCAGCACCAAGGGCGGGAGCCCCTACGAGCAGTACTTC.

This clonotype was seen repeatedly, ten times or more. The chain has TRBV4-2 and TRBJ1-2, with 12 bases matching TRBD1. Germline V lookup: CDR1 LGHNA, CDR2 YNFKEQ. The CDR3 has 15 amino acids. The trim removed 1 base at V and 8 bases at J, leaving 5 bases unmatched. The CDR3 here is CASSQVGQGAGGYTF. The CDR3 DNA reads TGTGCCAGCAGCCAAGTGGGACAGGGGGCGGGAGGCTACACCTTC.

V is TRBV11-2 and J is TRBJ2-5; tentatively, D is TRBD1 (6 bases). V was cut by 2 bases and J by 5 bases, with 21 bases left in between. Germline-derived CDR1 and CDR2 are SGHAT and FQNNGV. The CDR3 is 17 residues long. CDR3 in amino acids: CASSLRGSASPGETQYF. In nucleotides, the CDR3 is TGTGCCAGCAGCTTAAGGGGGAGCGCTTCCCCTGGGGAGACCCAGTACTTC.